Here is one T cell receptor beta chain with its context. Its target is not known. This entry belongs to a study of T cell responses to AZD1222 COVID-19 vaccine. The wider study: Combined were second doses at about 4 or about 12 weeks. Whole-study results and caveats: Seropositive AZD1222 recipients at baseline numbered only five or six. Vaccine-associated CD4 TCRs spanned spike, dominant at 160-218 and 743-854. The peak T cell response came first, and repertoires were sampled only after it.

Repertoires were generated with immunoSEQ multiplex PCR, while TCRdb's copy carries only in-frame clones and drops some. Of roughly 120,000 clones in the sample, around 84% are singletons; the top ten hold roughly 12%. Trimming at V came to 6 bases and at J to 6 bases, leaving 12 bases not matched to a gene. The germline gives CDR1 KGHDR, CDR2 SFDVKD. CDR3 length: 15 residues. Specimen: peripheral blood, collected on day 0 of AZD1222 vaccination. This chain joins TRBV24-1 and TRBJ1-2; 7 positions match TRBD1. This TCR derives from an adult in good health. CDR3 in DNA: TGTGCCACCAGTTCGGCAGGGGCAGGGGGGAATGGCTACACCTTC. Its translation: CATSSAGAGGNGYTF.